This passage covers 9 T cell receptor beta chains from one sample sequenced in a study of blood T cell repertoires in COVID-19. Measured with immunoSEQ multiplex PCR; TCRdb has only the in-frame clones, and not every one. This table holds roughly 70,000 clones, approximately 92% found once. Sequencing used peripheral blood. Receptors were obtained from a human donor in a cohort sampled during active COVID-19.

The chain uses TRBV21-1 and TRBJ2-7; the table's D gene call, TRBD2, was not cross checked with the DNA. TRBV21-1 is assigned pseudogene status. This CDR3 spans 18 amino acids. The CDR3 spells CASSKGKEGGADSYEQYF. The CDR3 DNA follows: TGTGCCAGCAGCAAAGGTAAGGAGGGCGGGGCGGACTCCTACGAGCAGTACTTC.

The chain has TRBV10-1 and TRBJ2-5; D perhaps matches TRBD2 (5 bases). Germline CDR1 is WNHNN and CDR2 is SYGVQD (reference sequence). Deletions cut 5 bases from V and 1 base from J, with 14 bases between. The CDR3 runs 15 residues. This CDR3 reads CASSSSSGLQETQYF. The DNA of the CDR3 is TGCGCCAGCAGTTCTAGCAGCGGCCTCCAAGAGACCCAGTACTTC.

The V gene is TRBV27, the J gene TRBJ1-2; D is possibly TRBD1 (5 bases). The V gene lost 1 base and the J gene lost 1 base, with 10 bases spanning the gap. CDR3 length equals 15 residues. Germline assignment: CDR1 MNHEY and CDR2 SMNVEV (reference sequence). The DNA for the CDR3 is TGTGCCAGCAGTTTATTGGGGCACCTTAACTATGGCTACACCTTC. Translation gives CASSLLGHLNYGYTF.

This clone was seen only once. The rearrangement joins TRBV15 to TRBJ2-7, with TRBD2 matching 13 bases. The ends lost 1 base at V and 4 bases at J; junction bases unmatched: 4. Germline CDR1 LNHNV, CDR2 YYDKDF (reference sequence). The CDR3 is 16 residues long. CDR3 coding DNA: TGTGCCACCAGCAGAGGGACTAGCGGGGGTTATTACGAGCAGTACTTC. It is translated as CATSRGTSGGYYEQYF. The whole variable domain, remainder taken from reference TRBV15 and TRBJ2-7, is DAMVIQNPRYQVTQFGKPVTLSCSQTLNHNVMYWYQQKSSQAPKLLFHYYDKDFNNEADTPDNFQSRRPNTSFCFLDIRSPGLGDTAMYLCATSRGTSGGYYEQYFGPGTRLTVT.

This clone was seen once. V is TRBV28 and J is TRBJ2-1; TRBD1 agrees at 12 bases. Trimming cost V 6 bases and J 4 bases; bases outside gene matches: 4. Germline V lookup: CDR1 MDHEN, CDR2 SYDVKM. CDR3 size: 15 residues. CDR3 in DNA: TGTGCCAGCAGAGGGACAGGGGGCCGGTACAATGAGCAGTTCTTC. This codes for CASRGTGGRYNEQFF.

The gene calls are TRBV11-3 and TRBJ2-5; the D gene is possibly TRBD2 (7 bases). Trimming shortened V by 5 bases and J by 1 base, and 14 bases separated the two germline ends. Germline values: CDR1 SGHNT, CDR2 YENEEA. The CDR3 has 15 amino acids. In DNA form, the CDR3 reads TGTGCCAGCAGCCTTTCCGGGGGGCCCCAAGAGACCCAGTACTTC. It specifies CASSLSGGPQETQYF.

V gene TRBV19 combines with J gene TRBJ1-6; 7 bases line up with TRBD1. Unmatched junction bases numbered 3, after V lost 5 bases and J lost 8 bases. The CDR3 sequence is 13 residues long. The germline V gene encodes CDR1 LNHDA and CDR2 SQIVND (reference sequence). The CDR3 here is CASSLTGDSPLHF. CDR3 in DNA: TGTGCCAGTAGTCTCACAGGGGATTCACCCCTCCACTTT.

CDR3 sequence: CASSWLGGNEQFF. The CDR3 DNA sequence: TGTGCCAGTAGTTGGTTAGGGGGCAATGAGCAGTTCTTC. The chain uses TRBV19 and TRBJ2-1; a possible D gene is TRBD1 (6 bases). Germline CDR1 reads LNHDA; CDR2 reads SQIVND (reference sequence). This CDR3 spans 13 amino acids. The ends were cut back, 5 bases at V and 6 bases at J, with 11 bases in the middle.

This clone was picked up a small number of times. The J gene is TRBJ1-6, the V gene TRBV30; the D gene is possibly TRBD1 (5 bases). V was pared by 3 bases and J by 10 bases, with 19 bases between. The germline V gene encodes CDR1 GTSNPN and CDR2 SVGIG (reference sequence). This CDR3 spans 15 amino acids. CDR3 region: CAWSPSWGLESPLHF. CDR3 bases: TGTGCCTGGAGCCCCTCATGGGGCTTAGAGTCACCCCTCCACTTT.